These T cell receptor beta chains were read from a single sample in a study of beta chain features in type 1 diabetes. Some clones are missing from TCRdb's copy, which holds only in-frame ones; the method was immunoSEQ multiplex PCR. The sample lists under 90,000 clones; 30% to 40% were seen once. Sequenced input: stem cell memory CD4+ T cells from blood. The receptors shown here come from a woman aged 18-30 years in good health. The CDR3 runs from the conserved cysteine through the conserved F or W. The order of the fields is V gene, D gene, J gene, clone size, CDR3 DNA, CDR3 protein. The D gene is left open where the match is weak. Clone size is not always given. Where it is, it says once, few, many or a class for expanded clones.

TRBV28	TRBD1	TRBJ1-5	-	TGTGCCAGCAGTCCGGGGGGACAGGGGCAGCCCCAGCATTTT	CASSPGGQGQPQHF
TRBV6-5	TRBD1	TRBJ2-7	once	TGTGCCAGCAGAGACGGGACAGGGCACGAGCAGTACTTC	CASRDGTGHEQYF
TRBV7-2	-	TRBJ1-2	-	TGTGCCAGCAGCTCAAGCGGGGTTAACTATGGCTACACCTTC	CASSSSGVNYGYTF
TRBV13	-	TRBJ2-3	-	TGTGCCAGCAGCTTAATTAGTAGCACAGATACGCAGTATTTT	CASSLISSTDTQYF
TRBV25-1	-	TRBJ2-1	-	TGTGCCAGCAGTAGAAGCGGAAGCTACAATGAGCAGTTCTTC	CASSRSGSYNEQFF
TRBV29-1	-	TRBJ2-1	many	TGCAGCGTACTTAGCGGCATCCCCTACAATGAGCAGTTCTTC	CSVLSGIPYNEQFF
TRBV19	TRBD2	TRBJ2-5	-	TGTGCCAGTAGTATAGTGGCGGTACTAGCGGGGGGGCCGCAAGAGACCCAGTACTTC	CASSIVAVLAGGPQETQYF
TRBV2	TRBD2	TRBJ2-3	-	TGTGCCAGCAGGGCGCCGGGACTAGCGGGAGCTAATGGGGATACGCAGTATTTT	CASRAPGLAGANGDTQYF
TRBV4-3	-	TRBJ1-1	-	TGCGCCAGCAGCCCTCAGGAGGGGTTAGGCACTGAAGCTTTCTTT	CASSPQEGLGTEAFF
TRBV19	TRBD1	TRBJ2-7	-	TGTGCCAGTAGTCCCCGGACAGGGGACGAGCAGTACTTC	CASSPRTGDEQYF
TRBV5-1	-	TRBJ1-1	-	TGCGCCAGCAGCCCGGGGAACAGCGTAAAGAACACTGAAGCTTTCTTT	CASSPGNSVKNTEAFF
TRBV5-6	TRBD1	TRBJ2-6	few	TGTGCCAGCAGCTTGGTTGGGACAGGTCTCTCTGGGGCCAACGTCCTGACTTTC	CASSLVGTGLSGANVLTF
TRBV25-1	-	TRBJ2-1	-	TGTGCCAGCAGTGAATATGGAGATTACAATGAGCAGTTCTTC	CASSEYGDYNEQFF
TRBV5-1	-	TRBJ2-5	-	TGCGCCAGCAGCTTGGCGCCAGGGCCCCAAGAGACCCAGTACTTC	CASSLAPGPQETQYF
TRBV10-3	TRBD2	TRBJ2-3	few	TGTGCCATCAGTGAAGGCTCGGCGGGGGGAGATACGCAGTATTTT	CAISEGSAGGDTQYF
TRBV5-6	-	TRBJ2-4	few	TGTGCCAGCACAAAAGCCAAAAACATTCAGTACTTC	CASTKAKNIQYF
TRBV6-6	-	TRBJ1-2	-	TGTGCCAGCAGTGACTACGGACTTGATGGCTACACCTTC	CASSDYGLDGYTF
TRBV2	TRBD2	TRBJ2-3	-	TGTGCCACCCAATCGCCCCTAGCGGGGGGGCCAGGAGATACGCAGTATTTT	CATQSPLAGGPGDTQYF
TRBV7-2	TRBD1	TRBJ1-4	-	TGTGCCAGCAGCGTACAGGGGGCCGGTAATGAAAAACTGTTTTTT	CASSVQGAGNEKLFF
TRBV30	TRBD1	TRBJ2-5	few	TGTGCCTGGAGTCGAACAGGGGTTCAAGAGACCCAGTACTTC	CAWSRTGVQETQYF
TRBV9	TRBD2	TRBJ2-1	few	TGTGCCAGCAGCGTATCAACTAGCGGGAGTAATGAGCAGTTCTTC	CASSVSTSGSNEQFF
TRBV15	-	TRBJ1-4	-	TGTGCCACCAGCAGGGGTGGGAGGGAAAAACTGTTTTTT	CATSRGGREKLFF
TRBV18	-	TRBJ1-1	-	TGTGCCAGCTCAAGGGAGCACGGCGCTGAAGCTTTCTTT	CASSREHGAEAFF
TRBV30	TRBD1	TRBJ1-1	few	TGTGCCTGGAACAGGGGGCTCGGTTCGAACACTGAAGCTTTCTTT	CAWNRGLGSNTEAFF
TRBV19	TRBD1	TRBJ2-3	-	TGTGCCAGTAGTACCCGGGACAGGGACACAGATACGCAGTATTTT	CASSTRDRDTDTQYF
TRBV2	TRBD2	TRBJ2-3	few	TGTGCCAGCAGTCGAGCGGGAGGGCCCAGTGCAGATACGCAGTATTTT	CASSRAGGPSADTQYF
TRBV11-3	TRBD2	TRBJ2-7	-	TGTGCCAGCAGCCGCGGGGGATCCTACGAGCAGTACTTC	CASSRGGSYEQYF
TRBV7-3	TRBD1	TRBJ2-7	-	TGTGCCAGCAGCTTAACCGGGACAGGAGGCTACGAGCAGTACTTC	CASSLTGTGGYEQYF
TRBV28	TRBD2	TRBJ2-3	few	TGTGCCAGCAGTTCCCCGGCGGGAGGGCCCACAGATACGCAGTATTTT	CASSSPAGGPTDTQYF
TRBV5-6	TRBD2	TRBJ2-3	-	TGTGCCAGCAGTTACGGACTAGCGGAGTCAGATACGCAGTATTTT	CASSYGLAESDTQYF
TRBV6-6	TRBD2	TRBJ2-3	-	TGTGCCAGCAGGAGACTAGCGGGGGGGGGTGAGACGCAGTATTTT	CASRRLAGGGETQYF
TRBV19	-	TRBJ1-2	-	TGTGCCAGTAGGAGACCGCCAGGGGATTATGGCTACACCTTC	CASRRPPGDYGYTF
TRBV9	-	TRBJ1-3	-	TGTGCCAGCAGCCTAACCCAGGGGAACTCTGGAAACACCATATATTTT	CASSLTQGNSGNTIYF